These 8 T cell receptor beta chains share one sample of origin, sequenced in a study of CD8 T cells in ankylosing spondylitis. In TCRdb, the 5' RACE reads were re-called with MiXCR into one record per CDR3 protein. The sample shows 300,000 to 400,000 distinct CDR3 sequences, 20% of them seen only once. The specimen was blood, either unsorted or a sorted T cell fraction (not recorded which). These receptors all come from a male donor with ankylosing spondylitis or in good health (not recorded which).

Only a few counts were recorded for this clonotype. The chain recombines TRBV4-1 with TRBJ1-1; 7 bases align to TRBD1. V was clipped by 5 bases and J by 4 bases; unmatched bases: 10. In germline, CDR1 is MGHRA, CDR2 YSYEKL. The CDR3 sequence is 15 residues long. Here the CDR3 DNA reads TGCGCCAGCAGCGAAAGACAGGGTTCGGTCACTGAAGCTTTCTTT. Translating it yields CASSERQGSVTEAFF.

There are a few counts of this clonotype. The chain employs TRBV4-1 and TRBJ2-7; D is undetermined. Trimming shortened V by 0 bases and J by 5 bases, and 11 bases separated the two germline ends. The CDR3 extends over 14 amino acids. The V gene's germline CDR1 is MGHRA and CDR2 YSYEKL. The CDR3 loop is CASSQEPRTNEQYF. CDR3 bases: TGCGCCAGCAGCCAAGAACCACGTACGAACGAGCAGTACTTC.

This clonotype was observed a few times. V usage is TRBV29-1 and J usage is TRBJ2-2; 8 bases are shared with TRBD2. CDR3 size: 14 residues. V lost 7 bases and J lost 7; bases outside the gene matches: 11. CDR1 is SQVTM and CDR2 is ANQGSEA in the germline V gene. The CDR3 sequence: CSGYTGGAGGELFF. The CDR3 region has the DNA TGCAGCGGGTATACGGGGGGGGCTGGCGGGGAGCTGTTTTTT.

In its sample, this clonotype was seen a few times. V gene TRBV11-2 combines with J gene TRBJ2-1; no firm D call. Between the trimmed V and J ends, which lost 3 bases and 9 bases, there was a span of 15 bases. This CDR3 spans 14 amino acids. Germline CDR1 reads SGHAT; CDR2 reads FQNNGV. CDR3 region: CASSFTPAGPEQFF. In nucleotides, the CDR3 is TGTGCCAGCAGCTTCACTCCGGCAGGCCCTGAGCAGTTCTTC.

The V call is TRBV7-2, the J call TRBJ1-4; D not resolved. The V gene lost 2 bases and the J gene lost 0 bases, with 10 bases spanning the gap. Germline V gives CDR1 SGHTA, CDR2 FQGNSA. There are 16 residues in the CDR3. CDR3 coding DNA: TGTGCCAGCAGCTTATCATGGGGTGCAACTAATGAAAAACTGTTTTTT. Translated, it gives CASSLSWGATNEKLFF.

A few counts support this clonotype. The junction shows a germline mismatch at one end, possibly a read error. The chain recombines TRBV7-8 with TRBJ1-1; 8 bases are a match to TRBD1. The germline gives CDR1 SGHVS, CDR2 FQNEAQ. CDR3 length: 15 residues. The CDR3 nucleotides are TGTGCCAGCAGCTTAGGACAGGGGATGAAGACTGAAGCTTTCTTT. As protein: CASSLGQGMKTEAFF.

The chain joins TRBV11-2 to TRBJ2-2; D gene uncertain. The CDR3 has 13 amino acids. Germline-derived CDR1 and CDR2 are SGHAT and FQNNGV. V was trimmed by 1 base and J by 5 bases, leaving 5 bases between them. The CDR3 DNA is TGTGCCAGCAGCTTAGCTCCGACCGGGGAGCTGTTTTTT. It is translated as CASSLAPTGELFF.

The rearrangement uses TRBV27 and TRBJ2-3; D gene ambiguous. Germline assignment: CDR1 MNHEY and CDR2 SMNVEV (reference sequence). The CDR3 runs 15 residues. V shed 6 bases and J shed 2 bases, with 15 bases lying between them. DNA of the CDR3: TGTGCCAGCAGCGGTGCGTACGGTTCCACAGATACGCAGTATTTT. As protein: CASSGAYGSTDTQYF.